This is a list of T cell receptor beta chains from one sample in a study of blood T cell repertoires in COVID-19. The data were produced by immunoSEQ multiplex PCR, yet TCRdb's version contains in-frame clones alone and is incomplete. The profile shows 200,000 to 250,000 clones, 86% of them singletons. Source material: peripheral blood. The receptors shown here come from an older woman who had recovered from COVID-19. CDR3s include the opening cysteine and the closing phenylalanine or tryptophan. Each record gives: clone size, V gene, D gene, J gene, CDR3 protein, CDR3 DNA. A D gene is named only where the DNA matches it firmly. Size tells how often a clone was seen (once, few, many) or the class of an expanded clone, and some rows leave it out.

clone_size: once
v_call: TRBV5-4
d_call: TRBD2
j_call: TRBJ2-3
cdr3_aa: CASSRTSDSDTQYF
cdr3_nt: TGTGCCAGCAGCCGGACTAGCGACTCAGATACGCAGTATTTT

clone_size: NA
v_call: TRBV19
d_call: TRBD1
j_call: TRBJ2-5
cdr3_aa: CASSSGTGLEETQYF
cdr3_nt: TGTGCCAGTAGTTCTGGGACAGGTCTCGAAGAGACCCAGTACTTC

clone_size: NA
v_call: TRBV18
d_call: TRBD1
j_call: TRBJ2-7
cdr3_aa: CASSQVTGYSYEQYF
cdr3_nt: TGTGCCAGCTCACAGGTGACAGGGTACTCCTACGAGCAGTACTTC

clone_size: NA
v_call: TRBV28
d_call: NA
j_call: TRBJ2-7
cdr3_aa: CASRMSGYEQYF
cdr3_nt: TGTGCCAGCAGGATGAGCGGGTACGAGCAGTACTTC

clone_size: NA
v_call: TRBV15
d_call: NA
j_call: TRBJ1-2
cdr3_aa: CATSRARATSLYGYTF
cdr3_nt: TGTGCCACCAGCAGAGCCCGGGCTACTAGCCTCTATGGCTACACCTTC

clone_size: NA
v_call: TRBV21-1
d_call: NA
j_call: TRBJ2-3
cdr3_aa: CASSLRQGETTDTQYF
cdr3_nt: TGTGCCAGCAGCCTACGTCAGGGGGAAACCACAGATACGCAGTATTTT

clone_size: once
v_call: TRBV5-5
d_call: TRBD1
j_call: TRBJ2-5
cdr3_aa: CASSLGGQPMVETQYF
cdr3_nt: TGTGCCAGCAGCTTGGGGGGACAGCCGATGGTGGAGACCCAGTACTTC

clone_size: NA
v_call: TRBV7-6
d_call: TRBD2
j_call: TRBJ2-1
cdr3_aa: CASTSGRMTTNEQFF
cdr3_nt: TGTGCCAGCACTAGCGGGCGAATGACAACCAATGAGCAGTTCTTC

clone_size: NA
v_call: TRBV4-3
d_call: NA
j_call: TRBJ1-1
cdr3_aa: CASSITVNTEAFF
cdr3_nt: TGCGCCAGCAGCATCACAGTCAACACTGAAGCTTTCTTT

clone_size: NA
v_call: TRBV11-2
d_call: TRBD1
j_call: TRBJ1-1
cdr3_aa: CASSLGTGHTEAFF
cdr3_nt: TGTGCCAGCAGCTTAGGGACAGGGCACACTGAAGCTTTCTTT

clone_size: once
v_call: TRBV7-2
d_call: TRBD2
j_call: TRBJ2-7
cdr3_aa: CASSWTSSGGALEQYF
cdr3_nt: TGTGCCAGCAGCTGGACCTCTAGCGGGGGGGCGCTTGAGCAGTACTTC

clone_size: NA
v_call: TRBV5-5
d_call: NA
j_call: TRBJ1-6
cdr3_aa: CASSWRELQGGLNSPLHF
cdr3_nt: TGTGCCAGCAGTTGGCGAGAGTTACAGGGCGGTTTGAATTCACCCCTCCACTTT

clone_size: NA
v_call: TRBV6-5
d_call: NA
j_call: TRBJ2-7
cdr3_aa: CASRTQGADYEQYF
cdr3_nt: TGTGCCAGCAGGACACAGGGAGCAGACTACGAGCAGTACTTC

clone_size: NA
v_call: TRBV7-9
d_call: TRBD1
j_call: TRBJ2-6
cdr3_aa: CASSLVDRGLSGANVLTF
cdr3_nt: TGTGCCAGCAGCTTAGTAGACAGGGGGCTCTCTGGGGCCAACGTCCTGACTTTC

clone_size: NA
v_call: TRBV13
d_call: TRBD1
j_call: TRBJ1-1
cdr3_aa: CASSPSPGQGGNTEAFF
cdr3_nt: TGTGCCAGCAGCCCCTCTCCGGGACAGGGAGGAAACACTGAAGCTTTCTTT

clone_size: NA
v_call: TRBV16
d_call: NA
j_call: TRBJ2-7
cdr3_aa: CASSQSGLGPLEQYF
cdr3_nt: TGTGCCAGCAGCCAATCAGGGTTGGGGCCGCTCGAGCAGTACTTC

clone_size: NA
v_call: TRBV28
d_call: TRBD1
j_call: TRBJ2-7
cdr3_aa: CASSDPGQPPHEQYF
cdr3_nt: TGTGCCAGCAGTGATCCGGGACAGCCTCCCCACGAGCAGTACTTC

clone_size: NA
v_call: TRBV6-2/TRBV6-3
d_call: NA
j_call: TRBJ2-2
cdr3_aa: CASSYPQGSANTGELFF
cdr3_nt: TGTGCCAGCAGTTACCCCCAGGGTTCGGCGAACACCGGGGAGCTGTTTTTT

clone_size: NA
v_call: TRBV7-9
d_call: NA
j_call: TRBJ1-4
cdr3_aa: CASSLRGTNEKLFF
cdr3_nt: TGTGCCAGCAGCTTACGAGGGACTAATGAAAAACTGTTTTTT

clone_size: NA
v_call: TRBV4-2
d_call: NA
j_call: TRBJ2-7
cdr3_aa: CASSQEGARHYEQYF
cdr3_nt: TGTGCCAGCAGCCAAGAAGGTGCTCGACACTACGAGCAGTACTTC

clone_size: NA
v_call: TRBV14
d_call: NA
j_call: TRBJ2-7
cdr3_aa: CASSQNAGLGNSAYEQYF
cdr3_nt: TGTGCCAGCAGCCAAAATGCAGGGCTGGGGAATTCGGCCTACGAGCAGTACTTC

clone_size: NA
v_call: TRBV5-6
d_call: TRBD2
j_call: TRBJ2-1
cdr3_aa: CASSFLGTSGHEQFF
cdr3_nt: TGTGCCAGCAGCTTTTTAGGGACTAGCGGCCATGAGCAGTTCTTC

clone_size: NA
v_call: TRBV7-2
d_call: NA
j_call: TRBJ1-3
cdr3_aa: CASSPGGALGNTIYF
cdr3_nt: TGTGCCAGCAGCCCCGGAGGGGCATTGGGAAACACCATATATTTT

clone_size: NA
v_call: TRBV9
d_call: NA
j_call: TRBJ2-1
cdr3_aa: CASSAVSLGGEQFF
cdr3_nt: TGTGCCAGCAGCGCCGTAAGCCTGGGGGGTGAGCAGTTCTTC

clone_size: NA
v_call: TRBV27
d_call: TRBD2
j_call: TRBJ2-2
cdr3_aa: CASSSSGGADTGELFF
cdr3_nt: TGTGCCAGCAGTAGTAGCGGGGGGGCGGACACCGGGGAGCTGTTTTTT

clone_size: NA
v_call: TRBV5-8
d_call: TRBD2
j_call: TRBJ2-7
cdr3_aa: CASSPGLAENYEQYF
cdr3_nt: TGTGCCAGCAGTCCCGGACTAGCGGAAAACTACGAGCAGTACTTC

clone_size: once
v_call: TRBV5-1
d_call: NA
j_call: TRBJ2-5
cdr3_aa: CASSLEPGGQETQYF
cdr3_nt: TGCGCCAGCAGCTTGGAGCCAGGGGGGCAGGAGACCCAGTACTTC

clone_size: NA
v_call: TRBV5-1
d_call: TRBD2
j_call: TRBJ2-3
cdr3_aa: CASSEGTGGLADTQYF
cdr3_nt: TGCGCCAGCAGCGAGGGGACGGGGGGTTTGGCAGATACGCAGTATTTT

clone_size: NA
v_call: TRBV9
d_call: NA
j_call: TRBJ1-6
cdr3_aa: CASSSPLGSTYNSPLHF
cdr3_nt: TGTGCCAGCAGCTCCCCCCTGGGCAGTACGTATAATTCACCCCTCCACTTT

clone_size: NA
v_call: TRBV14
d_call: NA
j_call: TRBJ1-2
cdr3_aa: CASSPTDMPNYGYTF
cdr3_nt: TGTGCCAGCAGCCCAACCGACATGCCTAACTATGGCTACACCTTC

clone_size: NA
v_call: TRBV19
d_call: NA
j_call: TRBJ2-1
cdr3_aa: CASSIPTGISYNEQFF
cdr3_nt: TGTGCCAGTAGTATCCCGACAGGAATCTCCTACAATGAGCAGTTCTTC

clone_size: NA
v_call: TRBV25-1
d_call: NA
j_call: TRBJ1-2
cdr3_aa: CASSDRGIYGYTF
cdr3_nt: TGTGCCAGCAGTGACAGGGGTATCTATGGCTACACCTTC

clone_size: NA
v_call: TRBV18
d_call: NA
j_call: TRBJ1-5
cdr3_aa: CASSQDWRGGQPQHF
cdr3_nt: TGTGCCAGCTCCCAGGATTGGAGGGGTGGACAGCCCCAGCATTTT

clone_size: NA
v_call: TRBV6-2/TRBV6-3
d_call: NA
j_call: TRBJ2-2
cdr3_aa: CASSYLAANTGELFF
cdr3_nt: TGTGCCAGCAGTTACTTGGCAGCGAACACCGGGGAGCTGTTTTTT

clone_size: few
v_call: TRBV29-1
d_call: NA
j_call: TRBJ1-1
cdr3_aa: CSVTDWTFPGAFF
cdr3_nt: TGCAGCGTGACAGACTGGACATTCCCTGGAGCTTTCTTT

clone_size: NA
v_call: TRBV11-2
d_call: NA
j_call: TRBJ1-1
cdr3_aa: CASSQASSYTEAFF
cdr3_nt: TGTGCCAGCAGTCAGGCTTCTAGCTACACTGAAGCTTTCTTT